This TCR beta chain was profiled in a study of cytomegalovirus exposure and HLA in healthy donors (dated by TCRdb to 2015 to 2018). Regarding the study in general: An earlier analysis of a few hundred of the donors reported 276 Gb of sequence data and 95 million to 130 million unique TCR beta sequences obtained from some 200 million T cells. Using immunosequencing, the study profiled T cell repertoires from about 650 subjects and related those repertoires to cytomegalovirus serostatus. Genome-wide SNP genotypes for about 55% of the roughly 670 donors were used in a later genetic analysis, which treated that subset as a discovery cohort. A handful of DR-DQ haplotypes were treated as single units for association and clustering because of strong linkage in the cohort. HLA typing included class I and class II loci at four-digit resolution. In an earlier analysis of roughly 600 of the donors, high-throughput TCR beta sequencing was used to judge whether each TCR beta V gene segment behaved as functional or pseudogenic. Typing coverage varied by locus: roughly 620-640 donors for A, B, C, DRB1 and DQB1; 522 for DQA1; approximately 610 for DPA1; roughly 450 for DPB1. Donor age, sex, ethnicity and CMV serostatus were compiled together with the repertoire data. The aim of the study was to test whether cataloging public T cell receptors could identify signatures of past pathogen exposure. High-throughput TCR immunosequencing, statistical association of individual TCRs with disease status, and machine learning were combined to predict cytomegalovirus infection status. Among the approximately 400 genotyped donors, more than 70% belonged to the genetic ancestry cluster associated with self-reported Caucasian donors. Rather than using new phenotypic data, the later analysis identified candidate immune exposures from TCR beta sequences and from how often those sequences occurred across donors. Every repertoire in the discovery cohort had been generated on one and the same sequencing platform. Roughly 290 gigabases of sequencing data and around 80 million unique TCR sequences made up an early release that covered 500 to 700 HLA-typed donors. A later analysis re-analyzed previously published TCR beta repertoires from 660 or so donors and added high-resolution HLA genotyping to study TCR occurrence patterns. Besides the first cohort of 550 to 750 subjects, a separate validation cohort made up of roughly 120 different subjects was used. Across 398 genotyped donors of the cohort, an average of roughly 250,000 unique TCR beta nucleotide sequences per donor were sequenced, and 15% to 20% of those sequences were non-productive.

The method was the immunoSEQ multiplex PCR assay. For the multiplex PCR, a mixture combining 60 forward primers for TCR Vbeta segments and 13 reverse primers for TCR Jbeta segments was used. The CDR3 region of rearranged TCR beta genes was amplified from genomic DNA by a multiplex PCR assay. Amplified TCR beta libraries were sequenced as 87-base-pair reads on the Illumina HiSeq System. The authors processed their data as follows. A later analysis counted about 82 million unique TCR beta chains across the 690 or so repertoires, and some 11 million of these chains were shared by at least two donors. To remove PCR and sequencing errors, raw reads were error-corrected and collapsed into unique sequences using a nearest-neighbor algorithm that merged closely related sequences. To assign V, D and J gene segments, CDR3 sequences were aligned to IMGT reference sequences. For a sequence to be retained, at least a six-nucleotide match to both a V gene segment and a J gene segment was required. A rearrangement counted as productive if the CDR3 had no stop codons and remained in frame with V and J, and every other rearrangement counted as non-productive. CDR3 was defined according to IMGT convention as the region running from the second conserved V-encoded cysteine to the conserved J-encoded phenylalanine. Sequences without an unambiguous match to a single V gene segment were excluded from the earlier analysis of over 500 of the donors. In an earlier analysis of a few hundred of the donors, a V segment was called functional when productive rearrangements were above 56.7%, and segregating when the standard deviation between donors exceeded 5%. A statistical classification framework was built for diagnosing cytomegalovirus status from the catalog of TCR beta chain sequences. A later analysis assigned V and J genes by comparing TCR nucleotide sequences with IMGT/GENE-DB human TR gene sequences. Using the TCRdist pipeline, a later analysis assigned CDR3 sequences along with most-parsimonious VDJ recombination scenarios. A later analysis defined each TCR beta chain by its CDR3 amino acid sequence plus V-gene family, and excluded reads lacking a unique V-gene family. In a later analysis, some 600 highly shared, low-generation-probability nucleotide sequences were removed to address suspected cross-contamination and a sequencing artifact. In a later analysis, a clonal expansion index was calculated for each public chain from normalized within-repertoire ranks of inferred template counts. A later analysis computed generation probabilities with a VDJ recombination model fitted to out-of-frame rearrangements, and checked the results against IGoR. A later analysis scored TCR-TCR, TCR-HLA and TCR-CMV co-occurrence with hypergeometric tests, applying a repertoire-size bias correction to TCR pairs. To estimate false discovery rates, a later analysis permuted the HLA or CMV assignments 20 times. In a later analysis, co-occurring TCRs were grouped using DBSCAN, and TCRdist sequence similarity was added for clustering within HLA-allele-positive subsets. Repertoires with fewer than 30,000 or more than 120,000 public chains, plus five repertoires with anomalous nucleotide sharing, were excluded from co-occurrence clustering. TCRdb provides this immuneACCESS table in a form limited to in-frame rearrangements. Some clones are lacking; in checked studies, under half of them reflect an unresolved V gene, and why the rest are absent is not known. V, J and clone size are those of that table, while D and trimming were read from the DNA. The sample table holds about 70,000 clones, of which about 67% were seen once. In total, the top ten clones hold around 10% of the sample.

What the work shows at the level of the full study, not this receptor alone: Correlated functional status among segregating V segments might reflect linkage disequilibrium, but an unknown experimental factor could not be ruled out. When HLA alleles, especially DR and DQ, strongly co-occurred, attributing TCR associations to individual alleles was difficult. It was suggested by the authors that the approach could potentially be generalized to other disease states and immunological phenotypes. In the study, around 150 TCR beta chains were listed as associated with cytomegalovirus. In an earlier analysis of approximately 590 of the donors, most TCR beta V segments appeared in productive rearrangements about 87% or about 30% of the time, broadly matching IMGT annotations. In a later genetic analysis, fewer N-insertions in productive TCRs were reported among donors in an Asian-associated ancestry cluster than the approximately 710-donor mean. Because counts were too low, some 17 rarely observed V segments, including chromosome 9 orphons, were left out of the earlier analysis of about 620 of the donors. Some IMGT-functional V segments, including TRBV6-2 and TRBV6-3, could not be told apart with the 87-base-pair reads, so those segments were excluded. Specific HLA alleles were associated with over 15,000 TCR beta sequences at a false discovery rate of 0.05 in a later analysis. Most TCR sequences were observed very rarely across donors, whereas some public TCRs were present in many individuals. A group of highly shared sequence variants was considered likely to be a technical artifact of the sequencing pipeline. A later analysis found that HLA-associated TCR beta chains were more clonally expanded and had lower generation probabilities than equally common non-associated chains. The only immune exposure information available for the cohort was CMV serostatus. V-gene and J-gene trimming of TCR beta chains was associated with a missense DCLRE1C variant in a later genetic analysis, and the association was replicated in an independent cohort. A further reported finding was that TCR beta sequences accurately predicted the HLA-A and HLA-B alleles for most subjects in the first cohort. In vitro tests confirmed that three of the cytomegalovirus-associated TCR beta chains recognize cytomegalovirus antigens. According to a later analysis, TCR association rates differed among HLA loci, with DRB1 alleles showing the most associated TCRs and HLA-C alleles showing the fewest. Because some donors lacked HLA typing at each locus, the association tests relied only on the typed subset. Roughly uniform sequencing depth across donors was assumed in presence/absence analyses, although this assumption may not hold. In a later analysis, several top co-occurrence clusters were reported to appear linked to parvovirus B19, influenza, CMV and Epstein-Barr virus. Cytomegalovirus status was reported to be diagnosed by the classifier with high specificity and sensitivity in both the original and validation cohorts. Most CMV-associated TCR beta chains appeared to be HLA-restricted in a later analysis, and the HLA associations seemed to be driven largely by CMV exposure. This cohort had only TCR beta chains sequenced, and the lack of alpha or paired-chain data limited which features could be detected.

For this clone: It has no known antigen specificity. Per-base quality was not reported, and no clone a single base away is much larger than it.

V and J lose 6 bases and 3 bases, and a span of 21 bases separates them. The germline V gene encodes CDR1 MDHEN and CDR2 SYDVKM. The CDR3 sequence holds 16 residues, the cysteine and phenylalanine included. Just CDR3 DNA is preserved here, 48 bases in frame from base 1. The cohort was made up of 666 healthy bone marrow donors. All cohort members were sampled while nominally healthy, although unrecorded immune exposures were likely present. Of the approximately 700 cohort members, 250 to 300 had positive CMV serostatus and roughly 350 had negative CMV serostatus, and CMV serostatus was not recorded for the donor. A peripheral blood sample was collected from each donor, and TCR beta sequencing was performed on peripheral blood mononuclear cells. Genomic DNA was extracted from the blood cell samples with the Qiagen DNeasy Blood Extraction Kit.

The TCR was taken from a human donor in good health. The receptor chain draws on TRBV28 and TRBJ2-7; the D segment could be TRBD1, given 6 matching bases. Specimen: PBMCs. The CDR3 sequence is CASSRLSGTFLYEQYF. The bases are TGTGCCAGCAGCAGACTCTCCGGGACATTCCTCTACGAGCAGTACTTC.